These 3 T cell receptor beta chains were sequenced from one sample in a study of blood T cell repertoires in COVID-19. The method was immunoSEQ multiplex PCR; TCRdb's version includes in-frame clones alone and lacks a portion of them. Here the sample spans roughly 100,000 clones, roughly nine tenths being singletons. The source material was peripheral blood. These receptors came from a human donor with active COVID-19. The donor label of this sample is uncertain.

V usage is TRBV9 and J usage is TRBJ2-1; TRBD1 is a possible D gene (6 bases). Germline assignment: CDR1 SGDLS and CDR2 YYNGEE. The CDR3 length is 17 residues. The V end lost 8 bases, the J end lost 0 bases, and 21 bases lay between the germline ends. CDR3 loop: CARKQGGRNGSYNEQFF. The CDR3 region has the DNA TGTGCCAGAAAACAGGGTGGGCGCAACGGCTCCTACAATGAGCAGTTCTTC.

This chain uses TRBV11-3 with TRBJ2-3; possibly TRBD1 for D (6 bases). The V and J ends lost 5 bases and 2 bases respectively, with 14 bases between them. Per the germline V gene, CDR1 is SGHNT and CDR2 is YENEEA. The length of the CDR3 is 15 residues. For the CDR3, the DNA is TGTGCCAGCAGCCCCAGTCAGGGGCACACAGATACGCAGTATTTT. Protein: CASSPSQGHTDTQYF.

The chain joins TRBV3-1 (or the pseudogene TRBV3-2) to TRBJ2-3, with TRBD1 matching 8 bases. The CDR3 contains 17 residues. CDR1 is LGHDT, CDR2 YNNKEL, per germline (reference sequence). With 0 bases clipped from V and 5 bases from J, the junction kept 10 bases outside the gene matches. CDR3 bases: TGTGCCAGCAGCCAAGATCGCGGGACAGGCCCCAGAGATACGCAGTATTTT. It encodes CASSQDRGTGPRDTQYF.